A selection of T cell receptor beta chains follows, all from one sample in a study of CD8+CD57+ T cells in acquired aplastic anemia. TCRdb re-called the reads with MiXCR, one entry per CDR3 protein. The sample carries 150,000 to 200,000 distinct CDR3 sequences, around 66% recorded once. The sequenced material came from sorted CD4+, CD8+, or CD8+CD57+ T cells (not recorded which) from PBMCs. The origin of the receptors is a human donor with severe aplastic anemia or a healthy control (not recorded which). Each CDR3 is given with its conserved first and last residue. The D gene is left open where the match is weak. Clone sizes are given selectively: once, few, many, or a class where the clone is expanded.

>TRBV2|TRBJ2-7|.|medium-sized
CASSVRDYEQYF
TGTGCCAGCAGTGTGAGGGACTACGAGCAGTACTTC
>TRBV2|TRBJ2-7|TRBD2|.
CAIIARGGPYEQYF
TGTGCTATTATCGCACGGGGGGGGCCTTACGAGCAGTACTTC
>TRBV7-2|TRBJ2-3|.|.
CASSATRDTQYF
TGTGCCAGCAGCGCGACTCGAGATACGCAGTATTTT
>TRBV19|TRBJ2-7|.|once
CASSITGSSYEQYF
TGTGCCAGTAGTATCACAGGGAGCTCCTACGAGCAGTACTTC
>TRBV5-8|TRBJ1-2|.|many
CASSPRWLNYGYTF
TGTGCCAGCAGCCCGCGGTGGCTTAACTATGGCTACACCTTC
>TRBV7-9|TRBJ2-3|TRBD2|many
CASSFGGTDTQYF
TGTGCCAGCAGCTTCGGGGGGACAGATACGCAGTATTTT
>TRBV6-6|TRBJ2-7|.|.
CASRKQKNSYEQYF
TGTGCCAGCAGAAAACAAAAGAATTCCTACGAGCAGTACTTC
>TRBV20-1|TRBJ1-6|.|.
CSAIEGKSPLHF
TGCAGTGCTATTGAAGGCAAATCACCCCTCCACTTT
>TRBV29-1|TRBJ1-2|TRBD1|few
CSVDRGGYGYTF
TGCAGCGTCGACAGGGGAGGCTATGGCTACACCTTC
>TRBV9|TRBJ2-7|.|many
CASSPSDEGGSYEQYF
TGTGCCAGCAGCCCTTCCGACGAGGGCGGCTCCTACGAGCAGTACTTC
>TRBV19|TRBJ2-7|TRBD1|.
CASSIPAGGLYEQYF
TGTGCCAGTAGTATTCCGGCAGGGGGCTTGTACGAGCAGTACTTC